These 23 T cell receptor beta chains were all obtained from the same sample, sequenced in a study of response to subunit inactivated influenza vaccine. TCRdb used MiXCR to reprocess the RT-PCR reads, holding one entry per CDR3 protein. The sample carries about 780,000 distinct CDR3 sequences, approximately 17% recorded once. Sequences were derived from PBMCs from blood, sampled 4 to 6 days after vaccination. These receptors came from a man aged 45-65 years who received an inactivated influenza vaccine.

This clonotype has just a few counts. J is TRBJ2-3 and V is TRBV5-1, with 7 bases that match TRBD1. CDR3 length: 16 residues. V shed 0 bases, J shed 2 bases, and the junction held 6 bases outside the gene matches. Per the germline V gene, CDR1 is SGHRS and CDR2 is YFSETQ. CDR3 bases: TGCGCCAGCAGCTTGGGAATGGACAGGATCACAGATACGCAGTATTTT. This encodes CASSLGMDRITDTQYF.

CDR3 residues: CSARDPPTGVFEKLFF. CDR3 DNA sequence: TGCAGTGCTAGAGATCCCCCGACAGGGGTATTTGAAAAACTGTTTTTT. The chain couples TRBV20-1 to TRBJ1-4; 8 positions agree with TRBD1. Per germline, CDR1 DFQATT and CDR2 SNEGSKA (reference sequence). After removal of 0 bases from V and 7 bases from J, the junction contained 10 bases not matched to a gene. The CDR3 spans 16 residues.

The chain couples TRBV12-3 or TRBV12-4 to TRBJ2-7; D may correspond to TRBD1 or TRBD2 (5 bases each). The V and J ends lost 6 bases and 0 bases respectively, with 15 bases between them. The CDR3 runs to 15 residues. The DNA for the CDR3 is TGTGCCAGCAGAGGCGTTGGGGGTGACTCCTACGAGCAGTACTTC. It codes for CASRGVGGDSYEQYF.

The V gene is TRBV9, the J gene TRBJ2-2; no clear D. Germline loops: CDR1 SGDLS, CDR2 YYNGEE. V lost 0 bases to trimming and J lost 1 base, with 4 bases between them. The CDR3 contains 14 residues. The CDR3 nucleotides read TGTGCCAGCAGCGTAGGGGTGAACACCGGGGAGCTGTTTTTT. This gives the protein CASSVGVNTGELFF.

This clonotype occurred many times. The chain is built from TRBV20-1 and TRBJ2-7; D gene unclear. V dropped 1 base and J dropped 4 bases, with 8 bases sitting between them. Germline CDR1 is DFQATT and CDR2 is SNEGSKA (reference sequence). The CDR3 runs to 12 residues. CDR3 sequence: CSARGELYEQYF. The CDR3 DNA is TGCAGTGCTAGAGGGGAATTGTACGAGCAGTACTTC.

This clonotype was seen many times. This chain connects TRBV11-2 to TRBJ2-3; 12 positions agree with TRBD2. Germline CDR1 and CDR2: SGHAT and FQNNGV. CDR3 size: 14 residues. The ends lost 5 bases at V and 5 bases at J; junction bases unmatched: 2. CDR3 in amino acids: CASSQGLAGDTQYF. The DNA for the CDR3 is TGTGCCAGCAGCCAGGGACTAGCGGGAGATACGCAGTATTTT.

This clonotype was counted only a few times. The J gene is TRBJ2-3, the V gene TRBV10-3; TRBD1 matches 7 bases. The V gene's germline CDR1 is ENHRY and CDR2 SYGVKD. Trimming removed 0 bases from V and 1 base from J; junction bases left unmatched: 4. This CDR3 has 16 residues. This chain's CDR3 is CAISESNTGGTDTQYF. The DNA of the CDR3 is TGTGCCATCAGTGAGTCGAATACAGGGGGCACAGATACGCAGTATTTT.

At least ten counts were recorded for this clonotype. The chain has TRBV29-1 and TRBJ2-7; D is undetermined. The germline V and J ends were trimmed by 4 bases and 2 bases, with 12 bases remaining between them. In germline, CDR1 is SQVTM, CDR2 ANQGSEA. CDR3 length: 13 residues. As DNA, the CDR3 is TGCAGCGTTGTTCTCTCCGTGACCTACGAGCAGTACTTC. Translation: CSVVLSVTYEQYF.

The chain carries TRBV7-2 and TRBJ1-1; D remains unclear. V dropped 2 bases and J dropped 6 bases, with 13 bases sitting between them. From germline, CDR1 is SGHTA and CDR2 FQGNSA. The CDR3 is made up of 14 amino acids. The CDR3 spells CASSLSPARAEAFF. The CDR3 nucleotides read TGTGCCAGCAGCTTATCGCCCGCACGCGCTGAAGCTTTCTTT.

The chain recombines TRBV5-6 with TRBJ2-3; D is perhaps TRBD1 (5 bases). The V and J ends lost 2 bases and 10 bases respectively, with 17 bases between them. CDR1 SGHDT and CDR2 YYEEEE come from the germline V gene. This CDR3 is 14 amino acids long. CDR3 coding DNA: TGTGCCAGCAGCTTAGGGGCCCGGTTTCTCCCGCAGTATTTT. Protein product: CASSLGARFLPQYF.

This clonotype turned up a few times. V usage is TRBV10-3 and J usage is TRBJ2-3; perhaps TRBD2 as D (6 bases). This CDR3 has 15 amino acids. Germline CDR1 is ENHRY and CDR2 is SYGVKD. Trimming pared 2 bases from V and 4 bases from J, leaving 13 bases between. Here the CDR3 reads CAISEVAARADTQYF. In DNA, the CDR3 is TGTGCCATCAGTGAGGTAGCGGCTCGGGCAGATACGCAGTATTTT.

This clonotype occurred many times. CDR3 residues: CASRVRRVDTQYF. The CDR3, as DNA: TGTGCCAGCAGGGTCCGCAGAGTAGATACGCAGTATTTT. This chain joins TRBV12-3 or TRBV12-4 and TRBJ2-3; D is unclear. V was clipped by 6 bases and J by 5 bases, with 12 bases between them. CDR3 length equals 13 residues.

The V call is TRBV11-2, the J call TRBJ2-5; no clear D. Trimming cost V 5 bases and J 1 base, with 11 bases left between them. In germline, CDR1 is SGHAT, CDR2 FQNNGV. The CDR3 runs to 14 residues. CDR3 region: CASSPAGLQETQYF. The CDR3 coding sequence is TGTGCCAGCAGCCCTGCCGGGCTCCAAGAGACCCAGTACTTC.

This clonotype has more than one count but fewer than ten. V gene TRBV20-1 combines with J gene TRBJ1-5; 7 nucleotides agree with TRBD1. This CDR3 has 15 amino acids. CDR1 is DFQATT, CDR2 SNEGSKA, per germline (reference sequence). V shed 6 bases, J shed 3 bases, and the junction held 11 bases outside the gene matches. CDR3 sequence: CSATKGALINQPQHF. The CDR3 DNA is TGCAGTGCGACCAAGGGGGCCTTGATCAATCAGCCCCAGCATTTT.

The rearrangement links TRBV20-1 to TRBJ2-7, with a tentative D call TRBD2 (6 bases). Germline CDR1 is DFQATT and CDR2 is SNEGSKA (reference sequence). This CDR3 has 15 amino acids. Between the trimmed V and J ends, which lost 3 bases and 0 bases, there was a span of 15 bases. The CDR3 sequence is CSASDWGGSSYEQYF. The CDR3 bases are TGCAGTGCTAGTGATTGGGGAGGTAGCTCCTACGAGCAGTACTTC.

The V and J genes are TRBV4-2 and TRBJ2-1, with 7 bases that match TRBD2. V shed 4 bases and J 7 bases; nucleotides not matched to a gene: 7. From germline, CDR1 is LGHNA and CDR2 YNFKEQ. The length of the CDR3 is 14 residues. The CDR3 sequence: CASSPRTRGNEQFF. The CDR3 DNA reads TGTGCCAGCAGCCCGCGGACTAGGGGAAATGAGCAGTTCTTC.

The chain recombines TRBV6-2 or TRBV6-3 with TRBJ1-1; 7 bases agree with TRBD1. V lost 6 bases, J lost 4 bases, and 8 bases stayed unmatched. CDR3 size: 14 residues. Germline CDR1 is MNHEY and CDR2 is SVGEGT. The CDR3 reads CASRPTGLGTEAFF. CDR3 bases: TGTGCCAGCAGACCGACAGGGTTGGGCACTGAAGCTTTCTTT.

This clonotype was counted at least ten times. The chain employs TRBV20-1 and TRBJ2-7; 8 positions agree with TRBD2. Germline CDR1 is DFQATT and CDR2 is SNEGSKA (reference sequence). V gave up 0 bases and J gave up 9 bases; unmatched junction bases: 10. The CDR3 covers 14 residues. The CDR3 loop is CSARDGLAGYGQYF. CDR3 DNA sequence: TGCAGTGCTAGAGATGGGCTAGCGGGTTATGGGCAGTACTTC.

The chain has TRBV20-1 and TRBJ2-5; TRBD1 is a possible D gene (7 bases). The germline V gene has CDR1 DFQATT and CDR2 SNEGSKA (reference sequence). This CDR3 spans 15 amino acids. The V gene lost 0 bases and the J gene lost 5 bases, with 16 bases spanning the gap. CDR3 residues: CSARDPWAGGETQYF. Here the CDR3 DNA reads TGCAGTGCTAGAGATCCTTGGGCAGGGGGGGAGACCCAGTACTTC.

This clonotype turned up a few times. The chain couples TRBV27 to TRBJ1-1; D is possibly TRBD1 (5 bases). Looked up from germline, CDR1 is MNHEY and CDR2 is SMNVEV (reference sequence). Deletions cut 0 bases from V and 1 base from J, with 15 bases between. This CDR3 region has 17 residues. The CDR3 region has the DNA TGTGCCAGCAGTTTATCGGTTTGGGGACGGAAGAACACTGAAGCTTTCTTT. The encoded protein is CASSLSVWGRKNTEAFF.

The CDR3 DNA reads as TGTGCCAGCAGCCCTCCGCGACAGGGGTTATCTGGGGCCAACGTCCTGACTTTC. Amino acids: CASSPPRQGLSGANVLTF. The chain joins TRBV3-1 to TRBJ2-6, with 8 bases aligning to TRBD1. J gave up 1 base and V 4 bases, and 9 bases lay outside the gene matches. CDR1 and CDR2 from the germline V gene are LGHDT and YNNKEL (reference sequence). The CDR3 totals 18 residues.

This sequence joins TRBV5-1 and TRBJ1-3; no clear D gene. The CDR3 runs 13 residues. Trimming cost V 0 bases and J 9 bases, with 10 bases left between them. Germline V gene data show CDR1 as SGHRS and CDR2 as YFSETQ. The CDR3 DNA follows: TGCGCCAGCAGCTTGGGACACGGAGGCACCATATATTTT. This translates into CASSLGHGGTIYF.

Turning to this clonotype: This clone may be a read error of a much larger clone one base away. The CDR3: CASGRTANTGELFF. The CDR3, as DNA: TGTGCCAGCGGCCGGACAGCGAACACCGGGGAGCTGTTTTTT. This chain connects TRBV7-2 to TRBJ2-2, with TRBD1 as a possible D gene (6 bases). The V and J ends lost 8 bases and 0 bases respectively, with 10 bases between them. The germline V gene has CDR1 SGHTA and CDR2 FQGNSA. The CDR3 consists of 14 residues.